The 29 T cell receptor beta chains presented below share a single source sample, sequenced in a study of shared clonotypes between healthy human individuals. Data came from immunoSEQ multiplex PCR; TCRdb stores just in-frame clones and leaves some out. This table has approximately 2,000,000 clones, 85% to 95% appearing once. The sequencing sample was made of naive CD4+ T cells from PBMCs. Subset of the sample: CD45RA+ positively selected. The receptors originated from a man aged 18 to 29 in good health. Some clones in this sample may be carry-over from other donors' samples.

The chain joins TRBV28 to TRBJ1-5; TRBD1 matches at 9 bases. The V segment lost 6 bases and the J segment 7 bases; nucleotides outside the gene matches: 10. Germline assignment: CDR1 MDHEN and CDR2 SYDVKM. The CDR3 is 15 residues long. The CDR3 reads CASRPEQGAAQPQHF. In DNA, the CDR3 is TGTGCCAGCAGACCAGAACAGGGGGCAGCGCAGCCCCAGCATTTT.

The CDR3 here is CASSVQTSGSSGELFF. In nucleotides, the CDR3 is TGTGCCAGCAGCGTACAGACTAGCGGGAGTTCCGGGGAGCTGTTTTTT. This chain joins TRBV9 and TRBJ2-2, with 12 nucleotides matching TRBD2. The CDR3 has 16 amino acids. Germline V lookup: CDR1 SGDLS, CDR2 YYNGEE. The V gene end was trimmed by 1 base and the J gene end by 6 bases; junction bases not matched to a gene: 4.

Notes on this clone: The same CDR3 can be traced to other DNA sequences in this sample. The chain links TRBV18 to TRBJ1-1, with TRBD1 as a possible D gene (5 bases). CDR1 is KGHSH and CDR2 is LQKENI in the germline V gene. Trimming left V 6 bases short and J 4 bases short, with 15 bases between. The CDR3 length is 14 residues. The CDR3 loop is CASSRGTGVTEAFF. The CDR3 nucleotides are TGTGCCAGCTCCCGTGGGACGGGGGTCACTGAAGCTTTCTTT.

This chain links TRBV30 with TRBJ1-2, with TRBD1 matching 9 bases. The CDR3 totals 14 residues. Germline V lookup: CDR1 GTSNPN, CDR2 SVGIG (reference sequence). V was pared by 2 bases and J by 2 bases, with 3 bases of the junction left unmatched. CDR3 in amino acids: CAWSPDRGNYGYTF. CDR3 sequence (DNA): TGTGCCTGGAGTCCAGACAGGGGGAACTATGGCTACACCTTC.

CDR3 DNA sequence: TGTGCCACCCGTGCGGGGCACAGCTCCTACAATGAGCAGTTCTTC. It specifies CATRAGHSSYNEQFF. The gene calls are TRBV15 and TRBJ2-1; D perhaps matches TRBD2 (6 bases). Trimming cost V 8 bases and J 0 bases, with 14 bases left between them. From germline, CDR1 is LNHNV and CDR2 YYDKDF (reference sequence). The CDR3 is 15 residues long.

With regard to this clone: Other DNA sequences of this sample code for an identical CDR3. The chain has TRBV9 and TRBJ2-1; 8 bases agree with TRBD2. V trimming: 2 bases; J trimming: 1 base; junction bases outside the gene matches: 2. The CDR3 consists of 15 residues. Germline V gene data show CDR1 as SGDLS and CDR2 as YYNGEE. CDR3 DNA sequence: TGTGCCAGCAGCGTTATAGCGGGGTCCTACAATGAGCAGTTCTTC. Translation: CASSVIAGSYNEQFF.

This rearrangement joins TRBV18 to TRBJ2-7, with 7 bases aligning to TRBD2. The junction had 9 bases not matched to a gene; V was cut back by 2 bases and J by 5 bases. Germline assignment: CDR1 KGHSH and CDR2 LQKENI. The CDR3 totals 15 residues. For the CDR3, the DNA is TGTGCCAGCTCACCAGCCACTAGCGAAGGCCACGAGCAGTACTTC. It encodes CASSPATSEGHEQYF.

In DNA form, the CDR3 reads TGTGCCAGCAGCCTCCGGGACATTCCCCACGAGCAGTACTTC. It specifies CASSLRDIPHEQYF. J is TRBJ2-7 and V is TRBV14; D may be TRBD1 (6 bases). The germline gives CDR1 SGHDN, CDR2 FVKESK. The CDR3 has 14 amino acids. V lost 4 bases, J lost 5 bases, and 15 bases lay in between.

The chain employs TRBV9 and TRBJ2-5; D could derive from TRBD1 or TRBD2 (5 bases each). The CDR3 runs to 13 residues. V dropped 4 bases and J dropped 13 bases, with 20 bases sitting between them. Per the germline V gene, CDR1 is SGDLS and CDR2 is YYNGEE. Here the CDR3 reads CASSSRGQGPPYF. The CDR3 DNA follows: TGTGCCAGCAGCTCCCGAGGGCAGGGCCCCCCGTACTTC. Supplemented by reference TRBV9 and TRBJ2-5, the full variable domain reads DSGVTQTPKHLITATGQRVTLRCSPRSGDLSVYWYQQSLDQGLQFLIQYYNGEERAKGNILERFSAQQFPDLHSELNLSSLELGDSALYFCASSSRGQGPPYFGPGTRLLVL.

This chain's CDR3 is CASCLTSGKSTDTQYF. As DNA, the CDR3 is TGTGCCAGCTGCCTGACTAGCGGGAAAAGCACAGATACGCAGTATTTT. The V gene is TRBV11-2, the J gene TRBJ2-3; 11 positions agree with TRBD2. Germline CDR1 and CDR2: SGHAT and FQNNGV. The J segment lost 0 bases and the V segment lost 8 bases, leaving 7 bases of the junction unmatched. The CDR3 has 16 residues.

CDR3 nucleotide sequence: TGTGCCAGCTCACTAGCGGGAGGGCCACACGAGCAGTACTTC. It encodes CASSLAGGPHEQYF. The chain has TRBV18 and TRBJ2-7; TRBD2 agrees at 11 bases. With 4 bases clipped from V and 5 bases from J, the junction kept 4 bases outside the gene matches. The CDR3 is made up of 14 amino acids. Germline loops: CDR1 KGHSH, CDR2 LQKENI.

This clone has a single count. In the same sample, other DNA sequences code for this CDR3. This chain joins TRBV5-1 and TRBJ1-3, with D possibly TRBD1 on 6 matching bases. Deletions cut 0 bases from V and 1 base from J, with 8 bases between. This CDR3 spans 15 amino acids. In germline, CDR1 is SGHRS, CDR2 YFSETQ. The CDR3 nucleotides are TGCGCCAGCAGCTTGGATACAGGGTCTGGAAACACCATATATTTT. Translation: CASSLDTGSGNTIYF. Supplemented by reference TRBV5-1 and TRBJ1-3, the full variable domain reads KAGVTQTPRYLIKTRGQQVTLSCSPISGHRSVSWYQQTPGQGLQFLFEYFSETQRNKGNFPGRFSGRQFSNSRSEMNVSTLELGDSALYLCASSLDTGSGNTIYFGEGSWLTVV.

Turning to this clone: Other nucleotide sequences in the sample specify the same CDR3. Here the CDR3 DNA reads TGTGCCAGCAGTTTGCCCAACACTGAAGCTTTCTTT. Translated, it gives CASSLPNTEAFF. This sequence joins TRBV28 and TRBJ1-1; D unclear. Germline CDR1 is MDHEN and CDR2 is SYDVKM. V gave up 3 bases and J gave up 2 bases, with 4 bases separating them. The CDR3 extends over 12 amino acids.

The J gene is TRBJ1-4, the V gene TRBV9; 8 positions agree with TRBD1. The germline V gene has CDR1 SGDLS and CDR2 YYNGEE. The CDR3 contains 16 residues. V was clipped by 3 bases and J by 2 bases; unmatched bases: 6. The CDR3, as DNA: TGTGCCAGCAGCGCCAGGGGGCGAAACACTAATGAAAAACTGTTTTTT. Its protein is CASSARGRNTNEKLFF. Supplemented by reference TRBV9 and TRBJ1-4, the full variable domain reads DSGVTQTPKHLITATGQRVTLRCSPRSGDLSVYWYQQSLDQGLQFLIQYYNGEERAKGNILERFSAQQFPDLHSELNLSSLELGDSALYFCASSARGRNTNEKLFFGSGTQLSVL.

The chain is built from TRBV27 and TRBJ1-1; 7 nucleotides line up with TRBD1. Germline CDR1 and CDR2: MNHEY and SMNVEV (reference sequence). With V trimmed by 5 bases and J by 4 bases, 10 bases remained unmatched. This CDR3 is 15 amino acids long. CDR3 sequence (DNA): TGTGCCAGCAGTCCCCTGACAGGGAAGATCACTGAAGCTTTCTTT. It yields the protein CASSPLTGKITEAFF.

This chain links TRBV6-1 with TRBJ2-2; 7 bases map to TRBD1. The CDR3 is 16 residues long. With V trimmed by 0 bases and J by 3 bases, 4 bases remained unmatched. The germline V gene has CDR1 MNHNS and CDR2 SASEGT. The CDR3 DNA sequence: TGTGCCAGCAGTGAAGCAGGGGGCTTGGACACCGGGGAGCTGTTTTTT. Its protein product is CASSEAGGLDTGELFF.

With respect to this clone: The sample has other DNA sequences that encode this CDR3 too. The CDR3 sequence: CASSLVNYGYTF. DNA of the CDR3: TGTGCCAGCAGCTTAGTAAATTATGGCTACACCTTC. This chain connects TRBV11-2 to TRBJ1-2; D ambiguous. V dropped 1 base and J dropped 5 bases, with 5 bases sitting between them. CDR1 and CDR2 (germline): SGHAT, FQNNGV. The CDR3 consists of 12 residues.

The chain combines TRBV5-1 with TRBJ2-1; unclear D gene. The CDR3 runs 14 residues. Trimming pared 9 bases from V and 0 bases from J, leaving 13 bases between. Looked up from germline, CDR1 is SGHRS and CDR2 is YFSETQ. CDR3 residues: CATSTGYSYNEQFF. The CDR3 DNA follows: TGCGCCACCTCGACTGGTTACTCCTACAATGAGCAGTTCTTC.

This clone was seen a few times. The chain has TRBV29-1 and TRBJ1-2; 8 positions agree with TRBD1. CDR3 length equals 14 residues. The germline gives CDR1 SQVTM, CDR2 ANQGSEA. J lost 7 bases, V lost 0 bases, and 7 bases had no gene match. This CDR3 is CSVEDGRGLGGYTF. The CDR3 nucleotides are TGCAGCGTTGAAGATGGCAGGGGGCTGGGTGGCTACACCTTC.

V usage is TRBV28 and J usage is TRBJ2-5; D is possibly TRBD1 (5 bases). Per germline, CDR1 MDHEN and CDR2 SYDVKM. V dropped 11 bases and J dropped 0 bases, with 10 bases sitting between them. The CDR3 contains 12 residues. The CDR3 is CAGSTDQETQYF. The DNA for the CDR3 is TGTGCCGGATCGACAGACCAAGAGACCCAGTACTTC.

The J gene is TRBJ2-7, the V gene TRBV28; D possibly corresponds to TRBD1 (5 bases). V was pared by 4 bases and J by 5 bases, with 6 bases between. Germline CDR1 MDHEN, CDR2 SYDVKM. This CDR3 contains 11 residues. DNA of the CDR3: TGTGCCAGCAGTTCGACAGACGAGCAGTACTTC. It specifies CASSSTDEQYF. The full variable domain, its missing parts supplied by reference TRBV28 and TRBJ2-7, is DVKVTQSSRYLVKRTGEKVFLECVQDMDHENMFWYRQDPGLGLRLIYFSYDVKMKEKGDIPEGYSVSREKKERFSLILESASTNQTSMYLCASSSTDEQYFGPGTRLTVT.

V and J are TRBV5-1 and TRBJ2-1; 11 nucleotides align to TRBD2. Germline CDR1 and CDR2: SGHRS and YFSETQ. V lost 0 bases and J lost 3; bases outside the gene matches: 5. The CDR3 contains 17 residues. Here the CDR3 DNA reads TGCGCCAGCAGCTTGGGGGCTGGGACTAGCGGCTACAATGAGCAGTTCTTC. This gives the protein CASSLGAGTSGYNEQFF.

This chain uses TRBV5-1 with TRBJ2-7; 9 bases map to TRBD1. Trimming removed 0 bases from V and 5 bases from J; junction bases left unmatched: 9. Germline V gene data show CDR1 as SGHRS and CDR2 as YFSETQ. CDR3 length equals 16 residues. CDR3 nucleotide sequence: TGCGCCAGCAGCTTGGGCACCGGGACAGGGTGGGACGAGCAGTACTTC. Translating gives CASSLGTGTGWDEQYF. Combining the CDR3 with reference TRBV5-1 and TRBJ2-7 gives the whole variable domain KAGVTQTPRYLIKTRGQQVTLSCSPISGHRSVSWYQQTPGQGLQFLFEYFSETQRNKGNFPGRFSGRQFSNSRSEMNVSTLELGDSALYLCASSLGTGTGWDEQYFGPGTRLTVT.

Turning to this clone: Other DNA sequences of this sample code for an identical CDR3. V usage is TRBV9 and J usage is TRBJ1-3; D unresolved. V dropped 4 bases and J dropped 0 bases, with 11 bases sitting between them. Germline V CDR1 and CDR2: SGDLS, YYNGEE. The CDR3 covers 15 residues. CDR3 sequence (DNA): TGTGCCAGCAGCAGAGGTGATAACTCTGGAAACACCATATATTTT. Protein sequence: CASSRGDNSGNTIYF.

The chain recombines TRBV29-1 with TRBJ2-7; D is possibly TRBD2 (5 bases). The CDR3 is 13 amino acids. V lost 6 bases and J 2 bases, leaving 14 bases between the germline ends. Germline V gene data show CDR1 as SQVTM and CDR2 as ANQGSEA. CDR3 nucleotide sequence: TGCAGCGTGCTAGGACTCCAAACCTACGAGCAGTACTTC. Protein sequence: CSVLGLQTYEQYF.

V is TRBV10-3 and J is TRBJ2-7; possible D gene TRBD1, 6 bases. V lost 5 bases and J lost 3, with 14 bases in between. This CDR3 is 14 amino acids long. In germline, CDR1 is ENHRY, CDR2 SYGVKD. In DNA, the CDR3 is TGTGCCATCAGTATCTCGGGACACAACTACGAGCAGTACTTC. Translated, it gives CAISISGHNYEQYF.

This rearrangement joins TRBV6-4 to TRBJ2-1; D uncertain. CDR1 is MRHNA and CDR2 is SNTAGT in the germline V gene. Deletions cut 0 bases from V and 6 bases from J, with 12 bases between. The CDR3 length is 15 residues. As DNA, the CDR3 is TGTGCCAGCAGTGACTCGATTAGCCGCGGCAATGAGCAGTTCTTC. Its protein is CASSDSISRGNEQFF.

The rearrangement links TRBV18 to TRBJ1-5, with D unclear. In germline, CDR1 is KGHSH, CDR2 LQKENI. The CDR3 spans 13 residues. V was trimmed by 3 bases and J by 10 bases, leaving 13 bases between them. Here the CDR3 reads CASSPEGRFPQHF. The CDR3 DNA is TGTGCCAGCTCACCGGAGGGTAGGTTCCCCCAGCATTTT.

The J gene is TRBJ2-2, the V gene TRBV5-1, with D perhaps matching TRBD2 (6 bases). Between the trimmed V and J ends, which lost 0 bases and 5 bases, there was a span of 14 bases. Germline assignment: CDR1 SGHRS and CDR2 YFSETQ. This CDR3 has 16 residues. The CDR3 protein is CASSLDLMAGTGELFF. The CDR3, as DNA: TGCGCCAGCAGCTTGGATCTGATGGCGGGGACCGGGGAGCTGTTTTTT.